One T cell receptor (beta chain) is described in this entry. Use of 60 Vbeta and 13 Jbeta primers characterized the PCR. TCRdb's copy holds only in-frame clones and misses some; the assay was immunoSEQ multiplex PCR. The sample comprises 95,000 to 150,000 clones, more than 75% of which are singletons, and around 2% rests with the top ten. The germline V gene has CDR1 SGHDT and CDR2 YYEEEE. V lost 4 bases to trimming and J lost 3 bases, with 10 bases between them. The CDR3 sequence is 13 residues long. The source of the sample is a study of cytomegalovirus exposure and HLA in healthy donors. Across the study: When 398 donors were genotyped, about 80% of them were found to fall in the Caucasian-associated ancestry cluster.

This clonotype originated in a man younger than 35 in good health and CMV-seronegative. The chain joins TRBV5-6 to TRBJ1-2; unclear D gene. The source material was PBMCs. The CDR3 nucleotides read TGTGCCAGCAGCCCGAGGGCCGACTATGGCTACACCTTC. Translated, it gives CASSPRADYGYTF.